In this sample, the clone carrying this T cell receptor (beta chain) turned up a few times. The CDR3 spans 15 residues. Deletions cut 1 base from V and 3 bases from J, with 13 bases between. Per the germline V gene, CDR1 is LGHNA and CDR2 is YNFKEQ. For the second PCR, which ran for roughly 6 to 12 cycles, a sample-barcoded 5' primer and a J-beta primer mix were used. TCRdb reanalysed the 5' RACE reads using MiXCR and keeps one entry per CDR3 protein. The data hold about 1,600,000 distinct CDR3 sequences, with 42% observed a single time. This entry comes from a study of blood T cells in healthy people across ages.

This clonotype originated in a woman aged 18-35 years in good health. The V gene is TRBV4-2, the J gene TRBJ2-7; D is uncertain. The sample consisted of blood. The chain's CDR3 is CASSQVHGADYEQYF. CDR3 nucleotide sequence: TGTGCCAGCAGCCAAGTTCACGGAGCCGACTACGAGCAGTACTTC.